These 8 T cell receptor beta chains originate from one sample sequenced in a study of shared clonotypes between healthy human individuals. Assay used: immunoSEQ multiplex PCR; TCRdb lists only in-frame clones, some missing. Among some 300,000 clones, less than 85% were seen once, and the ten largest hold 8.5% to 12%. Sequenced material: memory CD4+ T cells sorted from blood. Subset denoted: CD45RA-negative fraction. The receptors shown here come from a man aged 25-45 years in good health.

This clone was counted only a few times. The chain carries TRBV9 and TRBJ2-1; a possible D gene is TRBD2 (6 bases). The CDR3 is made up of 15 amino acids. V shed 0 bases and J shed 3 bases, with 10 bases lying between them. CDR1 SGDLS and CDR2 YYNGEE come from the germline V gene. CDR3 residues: CASSVGVTSYNEQFF. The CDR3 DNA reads TGTGCCAGCAGCGTAGGGGTGACTAGCTACAATGAGCAGTTCTTC. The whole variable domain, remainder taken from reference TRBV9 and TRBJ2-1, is DSGVTQTPKHLITATGQRVTLRCSPRSGDLSVYWYQQSLDQGLQFLIQYYNGEERAKGNILERFSAQQFPDLHSELNLSSLELGDSALYFCASSVGVTSYNEQFFGPGTRLTVL.

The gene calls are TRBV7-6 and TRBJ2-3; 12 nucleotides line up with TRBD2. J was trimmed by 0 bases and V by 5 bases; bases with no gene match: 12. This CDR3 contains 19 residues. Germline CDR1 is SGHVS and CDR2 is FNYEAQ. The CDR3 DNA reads TGTGCCAGCAGCCTAACCTCCGGGACTAGCGGGCAAAGCACAGATACGCAGTATTTT. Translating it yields CASSLTSGTSGQSTDTQYF.

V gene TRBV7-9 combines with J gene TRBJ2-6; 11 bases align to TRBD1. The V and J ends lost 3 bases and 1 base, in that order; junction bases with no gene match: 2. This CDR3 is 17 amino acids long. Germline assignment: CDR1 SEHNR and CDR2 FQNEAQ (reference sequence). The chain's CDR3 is CASSFRDRGSGANVLTF. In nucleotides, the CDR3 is TGTGCCAGCAGCTTCCGGGACAGGGGGTCTGGGGCCAACGTCCTGACTTTC.

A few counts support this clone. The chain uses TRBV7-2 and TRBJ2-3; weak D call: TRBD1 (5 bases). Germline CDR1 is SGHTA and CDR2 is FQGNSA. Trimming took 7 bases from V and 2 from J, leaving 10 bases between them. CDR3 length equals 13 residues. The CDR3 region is CASTGNYTDTQYF. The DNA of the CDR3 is TGTGCCAGCACAGGGAACTACACAGATACGCAGTATTTT. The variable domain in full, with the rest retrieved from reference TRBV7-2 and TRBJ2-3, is GAGVSQSPSNKVTEKGKDVELRCDPISGHTALYWYRQSLGQGLEFLIYFQGNSAPDKSGLPSDRFSAERTGGSVSTLTIQRTQQEDSAVYLCASTGNYTDTQYFGPGTRLTVL.

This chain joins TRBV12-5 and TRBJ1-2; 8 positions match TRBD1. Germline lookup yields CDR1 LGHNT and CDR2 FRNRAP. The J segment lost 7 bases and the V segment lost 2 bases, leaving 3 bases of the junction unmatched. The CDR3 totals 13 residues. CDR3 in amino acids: CASGLYDRGGYTF. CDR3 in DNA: TGTGCTAGTGGTTTGTATGACAGGGGTGGCTACACCTTC.

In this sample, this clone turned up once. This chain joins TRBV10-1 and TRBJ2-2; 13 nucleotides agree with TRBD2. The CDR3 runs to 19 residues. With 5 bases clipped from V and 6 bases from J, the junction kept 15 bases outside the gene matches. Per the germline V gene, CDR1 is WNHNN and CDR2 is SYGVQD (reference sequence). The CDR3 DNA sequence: TGCGCCAGCAGTTCTAGACTAGCGGGAGGACCTACCCTTCCCGGGGAGCTGTTTTTT. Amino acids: CASSSRLAGGPTLPGELFF.

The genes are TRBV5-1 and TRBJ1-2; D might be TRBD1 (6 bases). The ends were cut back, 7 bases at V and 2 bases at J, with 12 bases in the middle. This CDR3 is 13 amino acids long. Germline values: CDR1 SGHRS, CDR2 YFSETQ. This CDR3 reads CASASQGNYGYTF. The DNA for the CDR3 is TGCGCCAGCGCCTCGCAGGGGAACTATGGCTACACCTTC.

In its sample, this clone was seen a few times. CDR3 loop: CASSDSRALGRRRVPYEQYF. In DNA, the CDR3 is TGTGCCAGCAGTGATTCGAGGGCCTTAGGACGGCGACGGGTGCCCTACGAGCAGTACTTC. V and J are TRBV6-1 and TRBJ2-7; D may be TRBD2 (5 bases). Germline loops: CDR1 MNHNS, CDR2 SASEGT. CDR3 length: 20 residues. Between the trimmed V and J ends, which lost 3 bases and 2 bases, there was a span of 29 bases.